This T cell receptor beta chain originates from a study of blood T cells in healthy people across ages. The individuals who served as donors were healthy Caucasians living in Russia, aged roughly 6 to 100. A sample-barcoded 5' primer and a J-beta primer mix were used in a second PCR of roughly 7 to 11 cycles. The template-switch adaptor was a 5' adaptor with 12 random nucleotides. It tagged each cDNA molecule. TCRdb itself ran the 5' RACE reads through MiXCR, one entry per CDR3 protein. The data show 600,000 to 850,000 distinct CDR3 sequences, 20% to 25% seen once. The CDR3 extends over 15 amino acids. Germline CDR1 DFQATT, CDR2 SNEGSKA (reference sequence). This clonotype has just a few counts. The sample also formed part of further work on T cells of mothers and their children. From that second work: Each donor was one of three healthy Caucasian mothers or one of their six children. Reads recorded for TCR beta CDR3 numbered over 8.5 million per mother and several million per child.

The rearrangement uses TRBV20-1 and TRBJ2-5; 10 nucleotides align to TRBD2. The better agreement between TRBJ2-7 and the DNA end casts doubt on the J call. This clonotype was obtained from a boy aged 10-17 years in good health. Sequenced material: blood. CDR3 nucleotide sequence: TGCAGTGCTAGGGCAACTAGCGGGGTAACCTACGAGCAGTACTTC. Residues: CSARATSGVTYEQYF.